Listed below are T cell receptor beta chains from one sample, sequenced in a study of T cell responses to AZD1222 COVID-19 vaccine. The assay was immunoSEQ multiplex PCR, and TCRdb's table has in-frame clones only and misses some. The table includes approximately 170,000 clones, 75% to 90% detected once. Sequencing used peripheral blood, obtained on day 0 of AZD1222 vaccination. All receptors derive from an adult in good health. Both conserved end residues are part of each CDR3. D genes are given only for firm matches. Clone sizes are given selectively: once, few, many, or a class where the clone is expanded.

V	size	D	J	DNA	CDR3
TRBV19	-	-	TRBJ1-2	TGTGCCAGTAGTATGGACATAACTAACTATGGCTACACCTTC	CASSMDITNYGYTF
TRBV18	-	-	TRBJ1-4	TGTGCCAGCTCGCAAGACAGAGCTAGTGGTAATGAAAAACTGTTTTTT	CASSQDRASGNEKLFF
TRBV7-2	-	-	TRBJ1-6	TGTGCCAGCAGCCCACCGCAAGGCTCCAATTCACCCCTCCACTTT	CASSPPQGSNSPLHF
TRBV13	-	-	TRBJ2-5	TGTGCCAGCAGCTTAGGGAAAAATTTGGAGACCCAGTACTTC	CASSLGKNLETQYF
TRBV5-4	-	-	TRBJ1-1	TGTGCCAGCAGCTCTACAGGGCTCCCTGAAGCTTTCTTT	CASSSTGLPEAFF
TRBV6-1	-	-	TRBJ1-4	TGTGCCAGCAGTGAAGCCTCAGGGGTCGCAACTAATGAAAAACTGTTTTTT	CASSEASGVATNEKLFF
TRBV7-2	-	-	TRBJ2-5	TGTGCCAGCAGCTTAAGGCTAGCGAAAGAGACCCAGTACTTC	CASSLRLAKETQYF
TRBV15	-	TRBD1	TRBJ1-2	TGTGCCGTCAGGAGGCAGGGGGAAAGCTATGGCTACACCTTC	CAVRRQGESYGYTF
TRBV21-1	-	-	TRBJ2-7	TGTGCCAGCAGTACTTGGGCCCCGGGGCGCGAGCAGTACTTC	CASSTWAPGREQYF
TRBV29-1	-	TRBD1	TRBJ2-1	TGCAGCGTTGGCCAGGGGGACCCTTGGAATGAGCAGTTCTTC	CSVGQGDPWNEQFF
TRBV27	few	TRBD2	TRBJ2-7	TGTGCCAGCAGGGCTAGCGGGGGCTACGAGCAGTACTTC	CASRASGGYEQYF
TRBV2	-	TRBD1	TRBJ1-1	TGTGCCAATACAGGGGCACATACTGAAGCTTTCTTT	CANTGAHTEAFF
TRBV5-1	-	-	TRBJ1-6	TGCGCCAGCAGCTTGAAACCGCTCGAGGACAGCTATAATTCACCCCTCCACTTT	CASSLKPLEDSYNSPLHF
TRBV5-1	-	-	TRBJ1-2	TGCGCCAGCAGCTTCAGTAGGGACACTGGCTACACCTTC	CASSFSRDTGYTF
TRBV28	-	-	TRBJ2-7	TGTGCCAGCAGTTTATCGAGATACGAGCAGTACTTC	CASSLSRYEQYF
TRBV9	-	-	TRBJ2-6	TGTGCCAGCAGCGTGCAAAGCTCTGGGGCCAACGTCCTGACTTTC	CASSVQSSGANVLTF
TRBV14	-	-	TRBJ2-6	TGTGCCAGCAGCCAGTTTCCCTCCCTTTCTGGGGCCAACGTCCTGACTTTC	CASSQFPSLSGANVLTF
TRBV5-1	-	-	TRBJ2-2	TGCGCCAGCAGCTTGGAAGGCGACACCGGGGAGCTGTTTTTT	CASSLEGDTGELFF
TRBV27	once	TRBD2	TRBJ2-3	TGTGCCAGCAGTTTATCCGGGAGGGCAGATACGCAGTATTTT	CASSLSGRADTQYF
TRBV29-1	once	-	TRBJ2-3	TGCAGCGTCATTGGACGGTTCACAGATACGCAGTATTTT	CSVIGRFTDTQYF
TRBV27	-	-	TRBJ2-3	TGTGCCAGCAGTTTACGAGGGCGCCCCCCATCTAGCACAGATACGCAGTATTTT	CASSLRGRPPSSTDTQYF
TRBV4-1	once	-	TRBJ2-2	TGCGCCAGCAGCCAAGATGCGGGTAGGCTCACCGGGGAGCTGTTTTTT	CASSQDAGRLTGELFF
TRBV6-5	-	-	TRBJ2-5	TGTGCCAGCACCGCGTTCGAGACCCAGTACTTC	CASTAFETQYF
TRBV7-9	-	-	TRBJ2-1	TGTGCCAGCAGCTTAGGGGGTAGGGGGATCTCCTACAATGAGCAGTTCTTC	CASSLGGRGISYNEQFF
TRBV3-1/TRBV3-2	-	-	TRBJ2-7	TGTGCCAGCAGGGCTGGACGTATCTACGAGCAGTACTTC	CASRAGRIYEQYF
TRBV21-1	-	-	TRBJ2-1	TGTGCCAGCAGCCGCAAGACTAGCGGGGGCCAATTGAGCTCCTACAATGAGCAGTTCTTC	CASSRKTSGGQLSSYNEQFF
TRBV6-5	-	-	TRBJ2-3	TGTGCCAGCTCCCCTAATGCGGCAGATACGCAGTATTTT	CASSPNAADTQYF
TRBV21-1	-	-	TRBJ2-1	TGTGCCAGCAGCAAAACCCGCTCCTACAATGAGCAGTTCTTC	CASSKTRSYNEQFF
TRBV10-3	-	TRBD1	TRBJ1-1	TGTGCCATCAGTGAGGGCGGGACAGGGCTTCCGGTTTGGGTGAACACTGAAGCTTTCTTT	CAISEGGTGLPVWVNTEAFF
TRBV28	-	TRBD1	TRBJ2-7	TGTGCCAGCAGTGCGGACAGGGGGCCCTACGAGCAGTACTTC	CASSADRGPYEQYF
TRBV27	-	-	TRBJ1-3	TGTGCCAGCAGTTTAGGGGTCTCTGGAAACACCATATATTTT	CASSLGVSGNTIYF
TRBV5-1	-	-	TRBJ2-5	TGCGCCAGCAGCTTGCAGACAGAAGAGACCCAGTACTTC	CASSLQTEETQYF
TRBV7-9	-	-	TRBJ1-4	TGTGCCAGCAGCTCACAGGGCTGGCCTAATGAAAAACTGTTTTTT	CASSSQGWPNEKLFF
TRBV10-2	-	-	TRBJ2-3	TGCGCCAGTAGCCCGGCTAGCACAGATACGCAGTATTTT	CASSPASTDTQYF
TRBV5-4	-	TRBD2	TRBJ2-5	TGTGCCAGCAGCTTGTTCACTAGCGGGGGGGATAGACAAGAGACCCAGTACTTC	CASSLFTSGGDRQETQYF
TRBV19	-	TRBD1	TRBJ1-5	TGTGCCAGTAGTGCTTTGGGACAGCCTTTCGGTAATAGCAATCAGCCCCAGCATTTT	CASSALGQPFGNSNQPQHF
TRBV23-1	-	-	TRBJ2-3	TGCGCCAGCAGTCAATGGCGGACAGACTGCACAGATACGCAGTATTTT	CASSQWRTDCTDTQYF
TRBV27	-	TRBD1	TRBJ2-2	TGTGCCAGCAGAAACAGGGGGGCCGGGGAGCTGTTTTTT	CASRNRGAGELFF
TRBV7-3	-	TRBD2	TRBJ2-2	TGTGCCAGCGCGCGGGGGACTAGCGATGACGGGGAGCTGTTTTTT	CASARGTSDDGELFF
TRBV3-1/TRBV3-2	-	-	TRBJ1-1	TGTGCCAGCAGCCAAGATCTGGCCAGGGTCACTGAAGCTTTCTTT	CASSQDLARVTEAFF
TRBV9	-	-	TRBJ1-6	TGTGCCAGCAGCGTAGGGGGGGGATCCTATAATTCACCCCTCCACTTT	CASSVGGGSYNSPLHF